A single sample is the source of the 17 T cell receptor beta chains below, sequenced in a study of T-cell reconstitution after alpha-beta-depleted transplantation in children. The authors prepared the TCRbeta library with unique molecular identifiers. TCRdb re-derived calls from the PCR reads in MiXCR, one entry per CDR3 protein. The sample has some 200,000 distinct CDR3 sequences, about 9.6% seen once. The specimen comprised PBMCs from the stem cell graft donor, sampled from the stem cell graft. The receptors here all came from a human donor who donated a stem cell graft to a child with SCID.

This clonotype was counted ten times or more. The chain uses TRBV20-1 and TRBJ2-1; TRBD2 aligns across 7 bases. The CDR3 is made up of 15 amino acids. J lost 4 bases, V lost 3 bases, and 9 bases had no gene match. Germline lookup yields CDR1 DFQATT and CDR2 SNEGSKA (reference sequence). CDR3 protein: CSASGVGGGYNEQFF. The CDR3 DNA follows: TGCAGTGCTAGTGGCGTGGGGGGGGGTTACAATGAGCAGTTCTTC.

In its sample, this clonotype was seen many times. The chain recombines TRBV5-1 with TRBJ2-2; unclear D gene. The V end was cut by 4 bases, the J end by 1 base, with 11 bases between. CDR1 is SGHRS and CDR2 is YFSETQ in the germline V gene. This CDR3 spans 15 amino acids. The DNA for the CDR3 is TGCGCCAGCAGCCAGGCCCCAAAGAACACCGGGGAGCTGTTTTTT. Translating gives CASSQAPKNTGELFF.

This clonotype was detected many times. The rearrangement uses TRBV20-1 and TRBJ1-2; D might be TRBD1 (5 bases). Trimming left V 5 bases short and J 3 bases short, with 16 bases between. CDR1 is DFQATT and CDR2 is SNEGSKA in the germline V gene (reference sequence). The CDR3 totals 14 residues. As DNA, the CDR3 is TGCAGTGCTCTAGCTCGGGGCTCGGACTATGGCTACACCTTC. This gives the protein CSALARGSDYGYTF.

This clonotype has at least ten counts. The V and J genes are TRBV20-1 and TRBJ1-4; TRBD1 is a possible D gene (6 bases). The CDR3 has 13 amino acids. Trimming cost V 6 bases and J 8 bases, with 16 bases left between them. Per the germline V gene, CDR1 is DFQATT and CDR2 is SNEGSKA (reference sequence). This CDR3 is CSALLRGQEKLFF. DNA of the CDR3: TGCAGTGCCTTACTCAGGGGCCAGGAAAAACTGTTTTTT.

This clonotype has a count of ten or more. The chain links TRBV9 to TRBJ2-3; D possibly matches TRBD1 or TRBD2 (7 bases each). The V end lost 4 bases, the J end lost 6 bases, and 21 bases lay between the germline ends. Germline assignment: CDR1 SGDLS and CDR2 YYNGEE. The length of the CDR3 is 16 residues. This CDR3 reads CASSIRQGLPYDTQYF. The CDR3 DNA reads as TGTGCCAGCAGCATAAGACAGGGACTACCCTACGATACGCAGTATTTT.

The chain couples TRBV12-3 or TRBV12-4 to TRBJ1-3; D ambiguous. This CDR3 has 13 amino acids. Trimming stripped 6 bases from V and 0 bases from J, with 6 bases between. Here the CDR3 DNA reads TGTGCCAGCAGGGAGAGCTCTGGAAACACCATATATTTT. This gives the protein CASRESSGNTIYF.

This clonotype was counted many times. CDR3 protein: CAIQPSGGPSALFF. In DNA form, the CDR3 reads TGTGCCATCCAGCCGTCAGGGGGACCAAGCGCGTTATTCTTT. The J gene is TRBJ1-1, the V gene TRBV10-3, with 7 bases aligning to TRBD1. The trim removed 8 bases at V and 14 bases at J, leaving 20 bases unmatched. Germline V gene lookup returns CDR1 ENHRY and CDR2 SYGVKD. The CDR3 spans 14 residues.

This clonotype was observed at least ten times. The chain carries TRBV14 and TRBJ2-3; TRBD1 matches 8 bases. The trim removed 4 bases at V and 1 base at J, leaving 4 bases unmatched. The length of the CDR3 is 15 residues. From germline, CDR1 is SGHDN and CDR2 FVKESK. The CDR3 DNA is TGTGCCAGCAGCCGACAGGGGTCTCGCACAGATACGCAGTATTTT. This sequence encodes CASSRQGSRTDTQYF.

This clonotype came up many times. The CDR3 coding sequence is TGCGCCAGCAGCTTACTTGGAACAGCTCAAGAGACCCAGTACTTC. Protein sequence: CASSLLGTAQETQYF. The chain recombines TRBV5-1 with TRBJ2-5; D unresolved. The V gene's germline CDR1 is SGHRS and CDR2 YFSETQ. The CDR3 has 15 residues. Deletions cut 2 bases from V and 2 bases from J, with 13 bases between.

This clonotype was detected many times. The CDR3 DNA is TGTGCCAGCGATTCTAGTTATGCAGATACGCAGTATTTT. It specifies CASDSSYADTQYF. The chain uses TRBV12-3 or TRBV12-4 and TRBJ2-3; D uncertain. Trimming pared 8 bases from V and 4 bases from J, leaving 13 bases between. The CDR3 contains 13 residues.

There are a few counts of this clonotype. The gene calls are TRBV4-1 and TRBJ1-2; tentative D call: TRBD1 (5 bases). The CDR3 is 15 amino acids. The V gene lost 0 bases and the J gene lost 4 bases, with 12 bases spanning the gap. The germline V gene encodes CDR1 MGHRA and CDR2 YSYEKL. CDR3 in amino acids: CASSQDRDRIYGYTF. The CDR3 DNA follows: TGCGCCAGCAGCCAAGACAGGGATCGAATCTATGGCTACACCTTC.

This clonotype was recorded many times. This chain joins TRBV11-2 and TRBJ2-5, with D perhaps given as TRBD1 or TRBD2 (5 bases each). The CDR3 consists of 14 residues. Germline V lookup: CDR1 SGHAT, CDR2 FQNNGV. Trimming cost V 5 bases and J 3 bases, with 13 bases left between them. The CDR3 nucleotides are TGTGCCAGCAGCCCCGGGACCCAGAAAGAGACCCAGTACTTC. It codes for CASSPGTQKETQYF.

This clonotype was seen at least ten times. The genes are TRBV5-1 and TRBJ2-2; weak D call: TRBD1 (6 bases). The germline V gene encodes CDR1 SGHRS and CDR2 YFSETQ. With 7 bases removed from V and 1 base from J, the gap between germline ends came to 11 bases. CDR3 length equals 14 residues. The CDR3 DNA follows: TGCGCCAGCCGCAAACAGGGGAACACCGGGGAGCTGTTTTTT. This sequence encodes CASRKQGNTGELFF.

This clonotype was recorded at least ten times. The chain combines TRBV6-1 with TRBJ1-5; 9 bases map to TRBD1. This CDR3 contains 15 residues. The J segment lost 9 bases and the V segment lost 5 bases, leaving 11 bases of the junction unmatched. Per the germline V gene, CDR1 is MNHNS and CDR2 is SASEGT. CDR3 sequence reads: CASSPNRDRERPQHF. The CDR3 nucleotides are TGTGCCAGCAGTCCCAACCGGGACAGGGAGAGGCCCCAGCATTTT.

This clonotype was counted a few times. The chain is built from TRBV5-1 and TRBJ2-2; TRBD2 matches at 11 bases. The CDR3 has 19 amino acids. The V segment lost 4 bases and the J segment 4 bases; nucleotides outside the gene matches: 15. Germline-derived CDR1 and CDR2 are SGHRS and YFSETQ. The CDR3 here is CASSPIGETSGIFTGELFF. DNA for the CDR3: TGCGCCAGCAGCCCCATCGGTGAGACTAGCGGGATCTTCACCGGGGAGCTGTTTTTT.

This clonotype turned up a few times. This chain connects TRBV20-1 to TRBJ1-5, with D uncertain. This CDR3 region has 13 residues. The V and J ends lost 3 bases and 6 bases respectively, with 12 bases between them. The germline gives CDR1 DFQATT, CDR2 SNEGSKA (reference sequence). The CDR3 is CSASVEQSQPQHF. CDR3 nucleotide sequence: TGCAGTGCTAGCGTTGAACAGTCTCAGCCCCAGCATTTT.

Ten or more counts support this clonotype. The V gene is TRBV5-5, the J gene TRBJ1-5, with D possibly being TRBD1 (6 bases). The length of the CDR3 is 15 residues. Germline loops: CDR1 SGHKS, CDR2 YYEKEE (reference sequence). V lost 4 bases and J 3 bases, leaving 14 bases between the germline ends. CDR3 coding DNA: TGTGCCAGCAGCGTCCGGGACATACCCAATCAGCCCCAGCATTTT. This translates into CASSVRDIPNQPQHF.